This entry describes one TCR beta chain. Its antigen is not known. Trimming took off 0 bases at V and 10 bases at J, with 11 bases between the two ends. The V gene's germline CDR1 is SGDLS and CDR2 YYNGEE. The CDR3 consists of 13 residues. The source of the sample is a study of T cell responses to AZD1222 COVID-19 vaccine. Study-level points and caveats: Baseline antibody screening turned up just a handful of seropositive AZD1222 recipients. Females outnumbered males among donors, who were mostly white British; clonal diversity was possibly underestimated. Vaccine-associated CD4 TCRs ranged over spike, dominating at 160-218 and 743-854.

Only in-frame clones appear in the TCRdb table, and some are missing; sequencing was by immunoSEQ multiplex PCR. The sample contains about 96,000 clones, more than 75% of which appear only once. Source: peripheral blood, taken on day 0 of MenACWY control vaccination. The chain is built from TRBV9 and TRBJ2-1; possibly TRBD2 for D (6 bases). The receptor comes from an adult in good health. The CDR3 loop is CASSVVASEEQFF. CDR3 nucleotides: TGTGCCAGCAGCGTAGTGGCTAGCGAAGAGCAGTTCTTC.